The clone carrying this T cell receptor (beta chain) was seen a single time. The data were produced by immunoSEQ multiplex PCR, yet TCRdb's version contains in-frame clones alone and is incomplete. The data show about 73,000 clones, just over 90% seen once. The record originates from a study of technical replicates of blood from a handful of donors. CDR1 is SGHTS, CDR2 YDEGEE, per germline. V lost 0 bases, J lost 4 bases, and 10 bases lay in between. The CDR3 consists of 14 residues. The sample comprised T cells isolated from PBMCs. The sequence was obtained from a human donor in good health. This chain links TRBV5-8 with TRBJ1-1; D perhaps matches TRBD1 (5 bases). The CDR3 nucleotides read TGTGCCAGCAGCTTGGGGGGGAGGGGCACTGAAGCTTTCTTT. Protein product: CASSLGGRGTEAFF.